This T cell receptor (beta chain) is from a study of T-cell memory formation after mild COVID-19. Study-level background: The TCR clusters were mostly specific to one donor.

5'RACE primed at constant segments yielded TCR alpha and TCR beta cDNA libraries bearing sample barcodes and UMIs. A single record per CDR3 protein comes from TCRdb applying MiXCR to the 5' RACE reads. This sample has roughly 610,000 distinct CDR3 sequences, with 17% found just once. The CDR3 has 14 amino acids. V gave up 1 base and J gave up 3 bases, with 12 bases separating them. CDR1 is DFQATT and CDR2 is SNEGSKA in the germline V gene (reference sequence). General study points: Most CD4+ clones that shrank were in CM and EM, while CD8+ ones turned up in EMRA.

This clonotype was seen a handful of times. Its cognate antigen is unknown. This clonotype originated in an adult woman who had mild COVID-19 (a few samples of this study predate the infection). Cell type and time point are not known. This chain uses TRBV20-1 with TRBJ1-2; D is unresolved. Material: PBMCs or a T cell subset sorted from them (not recorded which). CDR3 region: CSARGAGRYYGYTF. CDR3 sequence (DNA): TGCAGTGCTAGAGGGGCTGGGAGGTACTATGGCTACACCTTC.